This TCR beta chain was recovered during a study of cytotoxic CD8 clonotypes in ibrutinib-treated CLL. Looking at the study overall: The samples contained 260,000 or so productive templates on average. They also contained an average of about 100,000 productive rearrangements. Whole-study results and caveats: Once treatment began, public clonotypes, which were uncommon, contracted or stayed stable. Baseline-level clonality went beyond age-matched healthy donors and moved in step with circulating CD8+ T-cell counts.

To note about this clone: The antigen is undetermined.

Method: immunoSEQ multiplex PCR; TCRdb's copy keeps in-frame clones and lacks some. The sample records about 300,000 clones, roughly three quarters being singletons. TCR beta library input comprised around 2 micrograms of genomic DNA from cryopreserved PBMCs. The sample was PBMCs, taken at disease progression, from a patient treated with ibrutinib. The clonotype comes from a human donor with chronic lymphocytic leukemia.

The CDR3 DNA sequence: TGTGCCAGCAGCCCCGGACTCTTCCGAACTAACTATGGCTACACCTTC. It is translated as CASSPGLFRTNYGYTF. The rearrangement joins TRBV7-8 to TRBJ1-2; no reliable D call. Trimming took 5 bases from V and 0 from J, leaving 16 bases between them. CDR1 is SGHVS and CDR2 is FQNEAQ in the germline V gene. The CDR3 consists of 16 residues.